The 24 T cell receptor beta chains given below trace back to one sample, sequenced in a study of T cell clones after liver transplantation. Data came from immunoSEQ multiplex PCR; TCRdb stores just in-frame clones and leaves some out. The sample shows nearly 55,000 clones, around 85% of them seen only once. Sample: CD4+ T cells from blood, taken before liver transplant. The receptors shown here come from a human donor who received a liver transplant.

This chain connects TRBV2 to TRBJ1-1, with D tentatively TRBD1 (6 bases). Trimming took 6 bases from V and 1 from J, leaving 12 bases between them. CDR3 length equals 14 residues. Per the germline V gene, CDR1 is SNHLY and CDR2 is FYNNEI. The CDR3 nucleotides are TGTGCCAGCAGAACGACAGGAAAGAACACTGAAGCTTTCTTT. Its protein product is CASRTTGKNTEAFF.

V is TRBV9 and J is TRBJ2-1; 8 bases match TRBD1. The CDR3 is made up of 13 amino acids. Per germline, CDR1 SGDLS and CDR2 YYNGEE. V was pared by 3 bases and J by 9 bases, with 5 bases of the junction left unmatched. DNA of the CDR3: TGTGCCAGCAGCGGGAACAGGGGGAGTGAGCAGTTCTTC. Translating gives CASSGNRGSEQFF.

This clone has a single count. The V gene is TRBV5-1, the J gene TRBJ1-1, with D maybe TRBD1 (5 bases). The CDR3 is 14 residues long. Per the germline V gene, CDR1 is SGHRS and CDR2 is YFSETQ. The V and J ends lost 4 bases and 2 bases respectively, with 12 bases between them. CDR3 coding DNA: TGCGCCAGCAGCGCCCGGGACGGTAACACTGAAGCTTTCTTT. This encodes CASSARDGNTEAFF.

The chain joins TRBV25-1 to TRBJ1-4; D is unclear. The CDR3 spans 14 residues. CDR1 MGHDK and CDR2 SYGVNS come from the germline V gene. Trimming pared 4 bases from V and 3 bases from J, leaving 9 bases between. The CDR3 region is CASSVPGSNEKLFF. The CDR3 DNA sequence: TGTGCCAGCAGTGTCCCTGGGTCTAATGAAAAACTGTTTTTT. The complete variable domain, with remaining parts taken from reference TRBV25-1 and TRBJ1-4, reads EADIYQTPRYLVIGTGKKITLECSQTMGHDKMYWYQQDPGMELHLIHYSYGVNSTEKGDLSSESTVSRIRTEHFPLTLESARPSHTSQYLCASSVPGSNEKLFFGSGTQLSVL.

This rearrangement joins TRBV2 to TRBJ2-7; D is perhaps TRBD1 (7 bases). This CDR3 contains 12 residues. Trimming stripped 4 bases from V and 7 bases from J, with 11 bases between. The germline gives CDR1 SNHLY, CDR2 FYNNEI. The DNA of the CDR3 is TGTGCCAGCAGTGCATCAGGGGGGGAGCAGTACTTC. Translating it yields CASSASGGEQYF.

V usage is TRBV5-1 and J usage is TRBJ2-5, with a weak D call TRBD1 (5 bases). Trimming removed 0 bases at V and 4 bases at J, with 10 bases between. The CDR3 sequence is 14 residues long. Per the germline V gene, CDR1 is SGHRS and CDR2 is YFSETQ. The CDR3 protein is CASSLALTGETQYF. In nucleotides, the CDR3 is TGCGCCAGCAGCTTGGCCCTAACAGGAGAGACCCAGTACTTC.

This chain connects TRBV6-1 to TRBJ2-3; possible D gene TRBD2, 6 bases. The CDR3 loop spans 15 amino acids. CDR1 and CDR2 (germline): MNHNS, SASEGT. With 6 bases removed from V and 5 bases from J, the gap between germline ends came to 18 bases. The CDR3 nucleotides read TGTGCCAGCAGCTTTTTCCGGGACTCACGAGATACGCAGTATTTT. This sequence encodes CASSFFRDSRDTQYF.

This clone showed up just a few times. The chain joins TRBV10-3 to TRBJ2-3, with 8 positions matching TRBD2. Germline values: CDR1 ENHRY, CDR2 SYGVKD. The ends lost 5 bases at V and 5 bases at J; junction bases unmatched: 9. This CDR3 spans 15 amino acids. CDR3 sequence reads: CAISSRGGSEDTQYF. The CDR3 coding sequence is TGTGCCATCAGTTCTCGGGGGGGCTCCGAAGATACGCAGTATTTT.

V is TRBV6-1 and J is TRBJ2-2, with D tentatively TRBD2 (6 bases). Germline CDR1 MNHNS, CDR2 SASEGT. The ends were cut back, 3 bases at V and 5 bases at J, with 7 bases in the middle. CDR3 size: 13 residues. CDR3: CASSEGRTGELFF. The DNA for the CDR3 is TGTGCCAGCAGTGAGGGGAGGACCGGGGAGCTGTTTTTT.

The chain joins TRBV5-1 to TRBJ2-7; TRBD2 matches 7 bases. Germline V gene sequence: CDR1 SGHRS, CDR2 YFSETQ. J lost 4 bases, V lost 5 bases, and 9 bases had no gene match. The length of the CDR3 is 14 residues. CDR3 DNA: TGCGCCAGCAGAAGGGCGGGAGAAGGTTACGAGCAGTACTTC. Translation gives CASRRAGEGYEQYF.

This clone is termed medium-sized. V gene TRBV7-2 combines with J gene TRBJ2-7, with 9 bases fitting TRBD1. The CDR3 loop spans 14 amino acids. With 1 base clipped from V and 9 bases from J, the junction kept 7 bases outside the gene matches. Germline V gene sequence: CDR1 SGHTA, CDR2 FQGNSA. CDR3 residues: CASSLGPQGAVQYF. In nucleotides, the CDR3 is TGTGCCAGCAGCTTAGGCCCACAGGGGGCTGTGCAGTACTTC.

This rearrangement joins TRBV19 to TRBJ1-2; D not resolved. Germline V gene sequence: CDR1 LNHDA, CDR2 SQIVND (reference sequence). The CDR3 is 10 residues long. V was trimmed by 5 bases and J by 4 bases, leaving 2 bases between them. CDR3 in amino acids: CASSSYGYTF. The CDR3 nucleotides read TGTGCCAGTAGTTCCTATGGCTACACCTTC.

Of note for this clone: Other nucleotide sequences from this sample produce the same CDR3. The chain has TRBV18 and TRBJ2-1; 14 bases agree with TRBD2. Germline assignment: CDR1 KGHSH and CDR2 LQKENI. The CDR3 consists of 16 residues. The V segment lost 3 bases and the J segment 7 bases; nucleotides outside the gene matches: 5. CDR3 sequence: CASSPGLAGGRNEQFF. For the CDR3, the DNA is TGTGCCAGCTCACCCGGACTAGCGGGGGGTAGAAATGAGCAGTTCTTC.

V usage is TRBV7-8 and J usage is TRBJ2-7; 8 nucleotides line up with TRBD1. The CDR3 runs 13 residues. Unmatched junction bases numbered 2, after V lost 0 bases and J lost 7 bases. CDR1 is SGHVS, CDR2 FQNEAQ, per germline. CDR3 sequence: CASSLAGTGEQYF. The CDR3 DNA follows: TGTGCCAGCAGCTTAGCAGGGACAGGTGAGCAGTACTTC.

CDR3 in amino acids: CASSQDTSGTDTQYF. The CDR3 coding sequence is TGCGCCAGCAGCCAAGATACTAGCGGCACAGATACGCAGTATTTT. The gene calls are TRBV4-3 and TRBJ2-3; TRBD2 agrees at 7 bases. Trimming removed 0 bases from V and 1 base from J; junction bases left unmatched: 1. The germline V gene encodes CDR1 LGHNA and CDR2 YSLEER. The CDR3 contains 15 residues.

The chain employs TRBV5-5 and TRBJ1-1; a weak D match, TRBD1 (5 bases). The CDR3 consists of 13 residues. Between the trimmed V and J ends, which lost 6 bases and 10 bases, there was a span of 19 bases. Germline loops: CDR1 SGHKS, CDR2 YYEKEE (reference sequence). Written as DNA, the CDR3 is TGTGCCAGCACCCTGACACAGGCCGGGGGAGCTTTCTTT. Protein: CASTLTQAGGAFF.

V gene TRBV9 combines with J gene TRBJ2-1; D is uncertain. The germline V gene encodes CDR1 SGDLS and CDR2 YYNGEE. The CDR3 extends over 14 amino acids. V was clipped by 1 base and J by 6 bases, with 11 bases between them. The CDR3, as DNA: TGTGCCAGCAGCGTACCACAGTTTCCCAATGAGCAGTTCTTC. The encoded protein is CASSVPQFPNEQFF.

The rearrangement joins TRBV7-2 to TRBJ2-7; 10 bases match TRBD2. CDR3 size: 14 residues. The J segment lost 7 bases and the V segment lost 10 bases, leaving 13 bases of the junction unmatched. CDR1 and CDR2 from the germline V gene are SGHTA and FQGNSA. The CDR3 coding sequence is TGTGCCACAACGAGCGGGGGGGCCCCGAGGGAGCAGTACTTC. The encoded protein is CATTSGGAPREQYF.

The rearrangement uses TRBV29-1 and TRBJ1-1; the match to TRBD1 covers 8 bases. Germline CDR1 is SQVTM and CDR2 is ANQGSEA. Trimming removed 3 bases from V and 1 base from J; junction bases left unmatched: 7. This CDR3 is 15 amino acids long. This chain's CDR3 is CSVDRGRRGNTEAFF. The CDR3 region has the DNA TGCAGCGTTGACAGGGGGCGGAGGGGGAACACTGAAGCTTTCTTT.

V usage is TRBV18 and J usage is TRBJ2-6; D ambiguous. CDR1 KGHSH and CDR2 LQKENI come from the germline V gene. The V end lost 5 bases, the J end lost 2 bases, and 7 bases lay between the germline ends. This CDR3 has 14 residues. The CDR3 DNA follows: TGTGCCAGCTCAAAACGGGCTGGGGCCAACGTCCTGACTTTC. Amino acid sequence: CASSKRAGANVLTF.

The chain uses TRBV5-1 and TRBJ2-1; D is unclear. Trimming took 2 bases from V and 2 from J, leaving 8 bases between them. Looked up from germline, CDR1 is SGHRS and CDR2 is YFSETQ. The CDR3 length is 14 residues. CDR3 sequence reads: CASSLLGTYNEQFF. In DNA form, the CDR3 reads TGCGCCAGCAGCTTATTAGGCACCTACAATGAGCAGTTCTTC.

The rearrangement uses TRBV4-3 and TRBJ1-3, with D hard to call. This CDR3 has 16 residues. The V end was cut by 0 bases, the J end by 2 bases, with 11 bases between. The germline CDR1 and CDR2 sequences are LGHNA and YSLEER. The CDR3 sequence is CASSQDPTVTGNTIYF. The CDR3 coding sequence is TGCGCCAGCAGCCAAGACCCGACGGTTACTGGAAACACCATATATTTT.

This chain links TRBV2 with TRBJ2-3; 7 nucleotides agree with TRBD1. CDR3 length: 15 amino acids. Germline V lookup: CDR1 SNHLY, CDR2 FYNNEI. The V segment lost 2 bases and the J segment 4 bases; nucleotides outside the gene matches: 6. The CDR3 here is CASSEWVQGADTQYF. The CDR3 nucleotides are TGTGCCAGCAGTGAATGGGTTCAGGGGGCAGATACGCAGTATTTT. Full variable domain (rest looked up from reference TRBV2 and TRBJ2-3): EPEVTQTPSHQVTQMGQEVILRCVPISNHLYFYWYRQILGQKVEFLVSFYNNEISEKSEIFDDQFSVERPDGSNFTLKIRSTKLEDSAMYFCASSEWVQGADTQYFGPGTRLTVL.

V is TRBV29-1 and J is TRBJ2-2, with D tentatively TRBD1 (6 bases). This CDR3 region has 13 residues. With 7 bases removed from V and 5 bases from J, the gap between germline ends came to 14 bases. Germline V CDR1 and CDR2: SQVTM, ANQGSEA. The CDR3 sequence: CSAWGRGTGELFF. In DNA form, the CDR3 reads TGCAGCGCATGGGGCAGGGGAACCGGGGAGCTGTTTTTT.